Here is one T cell receptor beta chain with its context. The antigen is undetermined. Repertoires were generated with immunoSEQ multiplex PCR, while TCRdb's copy carries only in-frame clones and drops some. The data hold 35,000 to 45,000 clones, with more than 75% observed a single time. The data are from a study of chemoradiotherapy in HPV16-positive cancers. Losses at the gene ends were 5 bases for V and 2 bases for J; bases not matched to a gene: 6. The CDR3 runs 16 residues. Germline lookup yields CDR1 SGHVS and CDR2 FQNEAQ. Findings and caveats of the study: Candidate HPV-specific clones and E7-related TCR motifs grew in tumor during treatment.

This rearrangement joins TRBV7-8 to TRBJ1-2, with TRBD1 matching 12 bases. The starting material was blood, obtained from a patient who underwent chemoradiotherapy. This sequence originates from a human donor with HPV-associated anogenital cancer. The chain's CDR3 is CASSPTGTGGNYGYTF. The CDR3 region has the DNA TGTGCCAGCAGCCCCACCGGGACAGGGGGCAACTATGGCTACACCTTC.